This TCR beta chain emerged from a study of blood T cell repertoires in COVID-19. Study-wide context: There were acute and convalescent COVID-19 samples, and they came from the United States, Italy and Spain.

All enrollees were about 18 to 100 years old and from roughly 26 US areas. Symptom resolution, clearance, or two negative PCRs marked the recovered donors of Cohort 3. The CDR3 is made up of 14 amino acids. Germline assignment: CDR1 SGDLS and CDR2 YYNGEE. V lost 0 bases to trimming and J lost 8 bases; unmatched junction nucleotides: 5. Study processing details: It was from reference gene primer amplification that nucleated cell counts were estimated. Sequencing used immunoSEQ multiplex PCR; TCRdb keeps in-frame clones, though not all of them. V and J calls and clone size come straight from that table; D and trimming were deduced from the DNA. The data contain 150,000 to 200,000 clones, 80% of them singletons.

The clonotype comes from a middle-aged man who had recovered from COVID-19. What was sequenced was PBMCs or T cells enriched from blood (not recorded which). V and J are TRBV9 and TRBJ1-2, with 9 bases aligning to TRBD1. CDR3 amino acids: CASSVDGTGFGYTF. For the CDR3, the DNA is TGTGCCAGCAGCGTAGACGGGACAGGGTTCGGCTACACCTTC.